The 24 T cell receptor beta chains reported below all come from one sample, sequenced in a study of T cell repertoires in cytomegalovirus infection. Each CDR3 protein is one row after TCRdb ran MiXCR on the reads. The sample lists some 300,000 distinct CDR3 sequences; around 9.6% were seen once. Source material: PBMCs. These receptors were collected from a human donor in good health (CMV status not recorded). Some clones in this sample may be carry-over from other donors' samples.

This clonotype was seen just once. The genes are TRBV28 and TRBJ2-1; 8 bases are shared with TRBD1. The J segment lost 7 bases and the V segment lost 6 bases, leaving 11 bases of the junction unmatched. The CDR3 spans 15 residues. Germline V gene sequence: CDR1 MDHEN, CDR2 SYDVKM. In DNA, the CDR3 is TGTGCCAGCAGACGGCTAGCAGGGGGCGGTAATGAGCAGTTCTTC. Protein product: CASRRLAGGGNEQFF.

This clonotype was seen many times. The chain has TRBV24-1 and TRBJ2-1, with 7 bases fitting TRBD1. CDR1 and CDR2 from the germline V gene are KGHDR and SFDVKD. The V segment lost 4 bases and the J segment 4 bases; nucleotides outside the gene matches: 9. The CDR3 is 16 amino acids. This CDR3 reads CATSENRGPSYNEQFF. CDR3 nucleotides: TGTGCCACCAGTGAAAACAGGGGCCCCTCGTACAATGAGCAGTTCTTC.

This chain connects TRBV2 to TRBJ2-7, with TRBD1 identical over 12 bases. The CDR3 sequence is 14 residues long. Germline lookup yields CDR1 SNHLY and CDR2 FYNNEI. V lost 7 bases to trimming and J lost 7 bases; unmatched junction nucleotides: 8. CDR3 amino acids: CASKPGQGADEQYV. In nucleotides, the CDR3 is TGTGCCAGCAAACCGGGACAGGGGGCTGATGAGCAGTACGTC.

This clonotype was recorded a few times. This chain uses TRBV29-1 with TRBJ1-2, with TRBD1 matching 9 bases. V lost 4 bases and J lost 8; bases outside the gene matches: 11. Germline V lookup: CDR1 SQVTM, CDR2 ANQGSEA. The CDR3 is 14 amino acids. The CDR3 reads CSVVVGTGYSGYTF. The CDR3 bases are TGCAGCGTTGTCGTCGGGACAGGGTATTCGGGCTACACCTTC.

This clonotype has only a few counts. The V gene is TRBV12-3 or TRBV12-4, the J gene TRBJ1-5; D is unclear. The CDR3 loop spans 15 amino acids. V lost 5 bases to trimming and J lost 2 bases, with 13 bases between them. The CDR3 protein is CASSQMGGGNQPQHF. The CDR3 bases are TGTGCCAGCAGTCAGATGGGTGGGGGCAATCAGCCCCAGCATTTT.

This clonotype was observed at least ten times. This chain connects TRBV7-8 to TRBJ2-5; perhaps TRBD2 as D (6 bases). Between the trimmed V and J ends, which lost 3 bases and 1 base, there was a span of 9 bases. The V gene's germline CDR1 is SGHVS and CDR2 FQNEAQ. The CDR3 totals 14 residues. DNA for the CDR3: TGTGCCAGCAGCTTGCGGGGCCGCCAAGAGACCCAGTACTTC. As protein: CASSLRGRQETQYF.

This clonotype has a count of ten or more. This rearrangement joins TRBV5-1 to TRBJ2-2, with D tentatively TRBD1 (6 bases). The CDR3 has 14 amino acids. Looked up from germline, CDR1 is SGHRS and CDR2 is YFSETQ. Trimming removed 0 bases from V and 6 bases from J, with 9 bases in between. CDR3 nucleotide sequence: TGCGCCAGCAGCTTGGGACCAGGGGCCGGGGAGCTGTTTTTT. This gives the protein CASSLGPGAGELFF.

This clonotype has at least ten counts. The CDR3 here is CASRKTSGPGELFF. In nucleotides, the CDR3 is TGTGCCAGCAGAAAGACTAGCGGCCCCGGGGAGCTGTTTTTT. V is TRBV6-2 or TRBV6-3 and J is TRBJ2-2; TRBD2 agrees at 9 bases. The CDR3 is 14 amino acids. CDR1 is MNHEY and CDR2 is SVGEGT in the germline V gene. The V segment lost 6 bases and the J segment 6 bases; nucleotides outside the gene matches: 5.

This clonotype was counted between two and nine times. The chain couples TRBV18 to TRBJ2-3; tentatively, D is TRBD2 (6 bases). Germline CDR1 and CDR2: KGHSH and LQKENI. V was clipped by 3 bases and J by 5 bases, with 15 bases between them. The CDR3 runs to 15 residues. The CDR3 region is CASSPSGEKRDTQYF. CDR3 sequence (DNA): TGTGCCAGCTCACCCTCGGGGGAGAAGAGAGATACGCAGTATTTT.

There are many counts of this clonotype. The chain recombines TRBV12-3 or TRBV12-4 with TRBJ1-5; TRBD1 agrees at 7 bases. V lost 3 bases to trimming and J lost 4 bases; unmatched junction nucleotides: 6. This CDR3 is 15 amino acids long. CDR3: CASSFDRASNQPQHF. The DNA of the CDR3 is TGTGCCAGCAGTTTCGACAGGGCCTCGAATCAGCCCCAGCATTTT.

The V call is TRBV19, the J call TRBJ2-1; 9 nucleotides agree with TRBD2. V trimming: 4 bases; J trimming: 4 bases; junction bases outside the gene matches: 5. This CDR3 contains 15 residues. Germline CDR1 reads LNHDA; CDR2 reads SQIVND (reference sequence). CDR3 loop: CASSTLAGAYNEQFF. As DNA, the CDR3 is TGTGCCAGTAGTACATTAGCGGGGGCTTACAATGAGCAGTTCTTC.

This clonotype has a count of ten or more. This chain joins TRBV2 and TRBJ2-4, with D perhaps assigned TRBD1 or TRBD2 (5 bases each). V was clipped by 6 bases and J by 9 bases, with 15 bases between them. The CDR3 loop spans 13 amino acids. Germline-derived CDR1 and CDR2 are SNHLY and FYNNEI. The CDR3: CASSGDDPGIQYF. In nucleotides, the CDR3 is TGTGCCAGCAGCGGGGACGACCCGGGCATTCAGTACTTC.

This clonotype was seen only a few times. This chain links TRBV5-1 with TRBJ2-1, with D perhaps TRBD2 (6 bases). Germline V gene sequence: CDR1 SGHRS, CDR2 YFSETQ. V dropped 4 bases and J dropped 6 bases, with 32 bases sitting between them. The length of the CDR3 is 20 residues. The CDR3 DNA follows: TGCGCCAGCAGCCCCCGGGGGACCCGGAAGGATCCTACTATAGGCAATGAGCAGTTCTTC. Amino acids: CASSPRGTRKDPTIGNEQFF.

This clonotype was found many times. V gene TRBV6-6 combines with J gene TRBJ2-7; 7 positions match TRBD2. Germline-derived CDR1 and CDR2 are MNHNY and SVGAGI (reference sequence). V lost 0 bases to trimming and J lost 3 bases; unmatched junction nucleotides: 5. The CDR3 loop spans 15 amino acids. Written as DNA, the CDR3 is TGTGCCAGCAGTTACTCCGCGGGAGCGGGCTACGAGCAGTACTTC. This translates into CASSYSAGAGYEQYF.

The V and J genes are TRBV20-1 and TRBJ1-1; TRBD1 matches at 7 bases. This CDR3 region has 16 residues. J gave up 6 bases and V 1 base, and 14 bases lay outside the gene matches. Germline loops: CDR1 DFQATT, CDR2 SNEGSKA (reference sequence). The CDR3, as DNA: TGCAGTGCTAGAGTCGGAGGGGGCCCCCGAAACGCTGAAGCTTTCTTT. It codes for CSARVGGGPRNAEAFF.

This clonotype occurred many times. The rearrangement links TRBV7-2 to TRBJ2-1; 11 nucleotides agree with TRBD2. The CDR3 runs 16 residues. Germline V lookup: CDR1 SGHTA, CDR2 FQGNSA. The junction had 6 bases not matched to a gene; V was cut back by 1 base and J by 7 bases. The CDR3 protein is CASSLDLAGGTNEQFF. DNA of the CDR3: TGTGCCAGCAGCTTAGACCTAGCGGGGGGCACTAATGAGCAGTTCTTC.

A single count supports this clonotype. The chain has TRBV29-1 and TRBJ1-4; a weak D match, TRBD1 (6 bases). The V and J ends lost 5 bases and 14 bases respectively, with 15 bases between them. The CDR3 is 11 amino acids. Germline lookup yields CDR1 SQVTM and CDR2 ANQGSEA. CDR3 in DNA: TGCAGCGTTTGGTCTGACAGGACCCTGTTTTTT. Protein product: CSVWSDRTLFF.

In its sample, this clonotype was seen many times. V and J are TRBV7-2 and TRBJ2-7; D might be TRBD1 (6 bases). The CDR3 covers 15 residues. The V and J ends lost 0 bases and 3 bases respectively, with 12 bases between them. CDR1 and CDR2 (germline): SGHTA, FQGNSA. DNA of the CDR3: TGTGCCAGCAGCTTAGCCGGACAGACTATCTACGAGCAGTACTTC. Protein product: CASSLAGQTIYEQYF.

This clonotype was counted ten times or more. V is TRBV27 and J is TRBJ1-5; TRBD1 might be the D (6 bases). Trimming stripped 3 bases from V and 4 bases from J, with 13 bases between. The length of the CDR3 is 15 residues. CDR1 MNHEY and CDR2 SMNVEV come from the germline V gene (reference sequence). CDR3 protein: CASSLWGGGNQPQHF. Written as DNA, the CDR3 is TGTGCCAGCAGTTTGTGGGGGGGCGGTAATCAGCCCCAGCATTTT.

This clonotype appeared a few times. The genes are TRBV7-6 and TRBJ2-7, with a possible D match to TRBD2 (6 bases). Germline loops: CDR1 SGHVS, CDR2 FNYEAQ. The V gene lost 6 bases and the J gene lost 10 bases, with 16 bases spanning the gap. This CDR3 region has 12 residues. DNA of the CDR3: TGTGCCAGCAGACAACTGGAGGGGCCTCAGTACTTC. This encodes CASRQLEGPQYF.

To note about this clonotype: Being one base from a much bigger clone, this may be a read error. The chain has TRBV7-9 and TRBJ1-2, with TRBD1 matching 7 bases. The CDR3 is 15 amino acids. With 1 base clipped from V and 5 bases from J, the junction kept 7 bases outside the gene matches. Looked up from germline, CDR1 is SEHNR and CDR2 is FQNEAQ (reference sequence). The CDR3 DNA follows: TGTGCCAGCAGCTTAGGCACACAGGGGTGGTATGGCTACACCTTC. This sequence encodes CASSLGTQGWYGYTF.

This clonotype occurred a few times. The CDR3 DNA reads as TGTGCCAGCAGCTTAGAAGACGGCTCGAACACCGGGGAGCTGTTTTTT. Translating gives CASSLEDGSNTGELFF. The chain carries TRBV7-9 and TRBJ2-2; D ambiguous. The CDR3 totals 16 residues. V was trimmed by 1 base and J by 0 bases, leaving 9 bases between them. Germline V gives CDR1 SEHNR, CDR2 FQNEAQ (reference sequence).

This chain links TRBV6-6 with TRBJ2-3; 7 positions match TRBD2. Germline lookup yields CDR1 MNHNY and CDR2 SVGAGI (reference sequence). Trimming removed 7 bases from V and 2 bases from J; junction bases left unmatched: 3. The CDR3 is 13 residues long. Here the CDR3 DNA reads TGTGCCAGCACCGGGACTACCACAGATACGCAGTATTTT. This codes for CASTGTTTDTQYF.

The chain uses TRBV11-2 and TRBJ2-3; no firm D call. V lost 1 base to trimming and J lost 4 bases, with 9 bases between them. CDR1 SGHAT and CDR2 FQNNGV come from the germline V gene. The CDR3 length is 14 residues. CDR3 region: CASSLVSLSDTQYF. In DNA, the CDR3 is TGTGCCAGCAGCTTAGTCAGCCTCTCAGATACGCAGTATTTT.